A selection of T cell receptor beta chains follows, all from one sample in a study of Ad26.COV2.S vaccination and SARS-CoV-2 variants. The repertoire was sequenced with immunoSEQ multiplex PCR; TCRdb's copy has only in-frame clones and lacks some. The sample lists about 480,000 clones, roughly 85% occurring once. The sequenced sample was peripheral blood, obtained in a trial of Ad26.COV2.S vaccine versus placebo. The receptors derive from a person between 18 and 59 years old who received the Ad26.COV2.S COVID-19 vaccine or a placebo. The CDR3 runs from the conserved cysteine through the conserved F or W. A D gene is named only where the DNA matches it firmly. Where a row states a size, it is once, few, many or the class of an expanded clone; other rows omit it.

j_call v_call d_call clone_size cdr3_nt cdr3_aa
TRBJ2-2 TRBV4-2 - - TGTGCCAGCAGCCAGGAAGATCCCGGGGAGCTGTTTTTT CASSQEDPGELFF
TRBJ2-3 TRBV15 - - TGTGCCACCAGCAGAGATCGTCCAGGACCCGGTGTGGATACGCAGTATTTT CATSRDRPGPGVDTQYF
TRBJ1-1 TRBV19 TRBD1 - TGTGCCAGTAGCCCGCACCCCAGGGGGCAGGACACTGAAGCTTTCTTT CASSPHPRGQDTEAFF
TRBJ2-5 TRBV3-1/TRBV3-2 - - TGTGCCAGCAGTCCGTACCAGGGGAGTACACAAGAGACCCAGTACTTC CASSPYQGSTQETQYF
TRBJ2-1 TRBV28 TRBD2 few TGTGCCAGCAGTTTATCGGTGGTTGTGGCGGGAGTACCTTACAATGAGCAGTTCTTC CASSLSVVVAGVPYNEQFF
TRBJ2-1 TRBV7-9 TRBD2 - TGTGCCAGCAGCTTTGGACTAGCGGGTAACAATGAGCAGTTCTTC CASSFGLAGNNEQFF
TRBJ2-2 TRBV28 - - TGTGCCAGCAGTCTACCTACCCCATCGGGGACCGGGGAGCTGTTTTTT CASSLPTPSGTGELFF
TRBJ2-7 TRBV28 - - TGTGCCAGCAGTCCCAATCGCCTAAGTGGCGGGCTTTCCTACGAGCAGTACTTC CASSPNRLSGGLSYEQYF
TRBJ2-2 TRBV4-2 TRBD2 - TGTGCCAGCAGCCCTTTAGCGGGGGAAATGATCGGGGAGCTGTTTTTT CASSPLAGEMIGELFF
TRBJ2-3 TRBV5-6 - - TGTGCCAGCAGCTTTTCAGGGGATACGCAGTATTTT CASSFSGDTQYF
TRBJ2-1 TRBV30 TRBD2 - TGTGCCTGGAGTGTACTAACTAGCGGGAGGGTTTCGCGGGCTGAGCAGTTCTTC CAWSVLTSGRVSRAEQFF
TRBJ2-5 TRBV5-4 - - TGTGCCAGCAGCTTCGTAAGCCAAGAGACCCAGTACTTC CASSFVSQETQYF
TRBJ2-2 TRBV27 - - TGTGCCAGCAAACAAAATGCGGCCGGGGAGCTGTTTTTT CASKQNAAGELFF
TRBJ2-2 TRBV19 TRBD1 - TGTGCCAGTACACCGGGACAGGGGGCAATCGGGGAGCTGTTTTTT CASTPGQGAIGELFF
TRBJ2-3 TRBV18 - - TGTGCCAGCTCGCTAAGCACAGATACGCAGTATTTT CASSLSTDTQYF
TRBJ2-7 TRBV25-1 - - TGTGCCAGCAGTGAGGGAGGCGTCAAGAGCTACGAGCAGTACTTC CASSEGGVKSYEQYF
TRBJ2-1 TRBV30 - once TGTGCCTGGGGTATATTGATGGAGCAGTTCTTC CAWGILMEQFF